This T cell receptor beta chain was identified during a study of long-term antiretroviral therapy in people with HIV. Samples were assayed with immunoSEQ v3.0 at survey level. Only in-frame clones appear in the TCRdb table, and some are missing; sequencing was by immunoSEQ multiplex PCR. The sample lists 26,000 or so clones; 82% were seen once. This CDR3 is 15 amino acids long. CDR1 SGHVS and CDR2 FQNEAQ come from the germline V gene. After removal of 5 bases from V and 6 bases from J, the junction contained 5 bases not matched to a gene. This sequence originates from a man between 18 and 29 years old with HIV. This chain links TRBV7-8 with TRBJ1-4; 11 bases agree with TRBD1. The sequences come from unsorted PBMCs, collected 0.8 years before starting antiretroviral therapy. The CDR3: CASSGDRGEYEKLFF. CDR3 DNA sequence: TGTGCCAGCAGCGGGGACAGGGGGGAGTATGAAAAACTGTTTTTT.